These T cell receptor beta chains were read from a single sample in a study of identical twins. Each CDR3 protein gets one entry after TCRdb re-called the 5' RACE reads with MiXCR. The table has a few hundred thousand distinct CDR3 sequences, around 24% seen once. These data were also filed under a second study, of T cells expressing NK-cell markers.

Sequences were obtained from CD4+ T cells sorted from blood. Every receptor here comes from a woman between 18 and 29 years old in good health. The CDR3 runs from the conserved cysteine through the conserved F or W. The D gene is left open where the match is weak. Expanded clones get a size class; other rows say once, few or many, or leave the size out.

TRBV5-5,few,.,TRBJ2-1,CASSLIFRDNEQFF,TGTGCCAGCAGCTTAATCTTTAGAGACAATGAGCAGTTCTTC
TRBV3-1,few,.,TRBJ2-3,CASSGVVLRDTQYF,TGTGCCAGCAGCGGCGTGGTGCTCCGCGATACGCAGTATTTT
TRBV4-2,.,.,TRBJ2-1,CASSQDRSHPKTYEQFF,TGTGCCAGCAGCCAAGATCGATCTCACCCCAAGACATACGAGCAGTTCTTC
TRBV20-1,few,.,TRBJ1-1,CSARGHTGGGTEAFF,TGCAGTGCTAGAGGTCATACGGGGGGAGGCACTGAAGCTTTCTTT
TRBV5-1,few,TRBD1,TRBJ1-1,CASGQGVGTEAFF,TGCGCCAGCGGCCAGGGGGTGGGCACTGAAGCTTTCTTT
TRBV5-1,.,.,TRBJ2-5,CASSLGLLTGLQETQYF,TGCGCCAGCAGCTTGGGCCTCCTGACCGGGCTACAAGAGACCCAGTACTTC
TRBV2,.,.,TRBJ2-3,CASTRGTQYF,TGTGCCAGCACCCGGGGTACGCAGTATTTT
TRBV3-1,.,TRBD1,TRBJ2-1,CASSQDRRGQAFNREQFF,TGTGCCAGCAGCCAAGATCGAAGGGGACAGGCCTTTAACCGGGAGCAGTTCTTC
TRBV20-1,once,TRBD1,TRBJ1-2,CSGRDRDGGYTF,TGCAGTGGAAGGGACAGGGACGGTGGCTACACCTTC
TRBV20-1,few,.,TRBJ2-7,CSARPGAEEEQYF,TGCAGTGCTAGGCCGGGGGCGGAGGAAGAGCAGTACTTC
TRBV5-5,.,.,TRBJ1-6,CASSLFGFPLHF,TGTGCCAGCAGCTTGTTCGGGTTCCCCCTCCACTTT
TRBV7-9,.,TRBD2,TRBJ2-2,CASSETSGSLYTGELFF,TGTGCCAGCAGCGAGACTAGCGGGAGCTTGTACACCGGGGAGCTGTTTTTT
TRBV7-2,.,.,TRBJ2-1,CPSSLGAGSINEQFF,TGTCCCAGCAGCTTAGGTGCGGGATCCATCAATGAGCAGTTCTTC
TRBV20-1,few,.,TRBJ2-6,CSAPTTSGANVLTF,TGCAGTGCTCCAACCACGTCTGGGGCCAACGTCCTGACTTTC
TRBV7-4,.,.,TRBJ1-2,CATVSEYGYTF,TGTGCCACCGTTTCTGAATATGGCTACACCTTC
TRBV6-5,.,TRBD1,TRBJ2-7,CASSYSTGGRYEQYF,TGTGCCAGCAGTTACTCGACAGGGGGCAGGTACGAGCAGTACTTC
TRBV20-1,.,.,TRBJ2-1,CSATTNEQFF,TGCAGTGCTACGACCAATGAGCAGTTCTTC
TRBV21-1,.,.,TRBJ2-1,CASSGGTSGRNYNEQFF,TGTGCCAGCAGCGGGGGGACTAGCGGGAGGAATTACAATGAGCAGTTCTTC
TRBV20-1,few,TRBD2,TRBJ2-5,CSAVRLAGGQETQYF,TGCAGTGCGGTCCGTCTAGCGGGAGGGCAAGAGACCCAGTACTTC
TRBV5-1,.,TRBD1,TRBJ1-1,CASSLGQGFEAFF,TGCGCCAGCAGCTTGGGACAGGGGTTTGAAGCTTTCTTT
TRBV18,once,.,TRBJ2-1,CASSPPRTSRSNEQFF,TGTGCCAGCTCACCACCCCGGACCAGCCGGTCCAATGAGCAGTTCTTC
TRBV12-3/TRBV12-4,few,TRBD1,TRBJ1-1,CASSPAGGGDTEAFF,TGTGCCAGCAGTCCTGCAGGGGGCGGGGACACTGAAGCTTTCTTT
TRBV20-1,few,TRBD1,TRBJ2-7,CSATRTGDEQYF,TGCAGTGCTACCAGGACAGGGGACGAGCAGTACTTC
TRBV7-9,.,.,TRBJ1-1,CASRRGVGLRTEAFF,TGTGCCAGCAGAAGAGGGGTAGGGTTGCGGACTGAAGCTTTCTTT
TRBV5-1,.,TRBD2,TRBJ2-7,CASSPGTTGFYEQYF,TGCGCCAGCAGCCCCGGGACTACCGGTTTTTACGAGCAGTACTTC
TRBV7-3,few,.,TRBJ1-2,CASSSTAGGYTF,TGTGCCAGCAGCTCAACCGCCGGTGGCTACACCTTC